Listed here are 11 T cell receptor beta chains from one sample, sequenced in a study of blood T cell repertoires in COVID-19. Sequenced by immunoSEQ multiplex PCR; TCRdb stores in-frame clones only, minus some. This sample carries roughly 48,000 clones, around 83% of them seen once, and the ten largest clones take roughly 5.2%. Sequencing was performed on peripheral blood. The receptors were sampled from a human donor in a cohort sampled during active COVID-19.

V usage is TRBV2 and J usage is TRBJ2-5; D perhaps matches TRBD1 (6 bases). The germline V gene encodes CDR1 SNHLY and CDR2 FYNNEI. CDR3 length: 11 residues. CDR3 region: CVQGTQETQYF. For the CDR3, the DNA is TGTGTTCAGGGGACCCAAGAGACCCAGTACTTC.

This clone has only one observation. This rearrangement joins TRBV7-8 to TRBJ2-1, with D tentatively TRBD2 (6 bases). There are 14 residues in the CDR3. V was pared by 2 bases and J by 7 bases, with 12 bases between. Germline assignment: CDR1 SGHVS and CDR2 FQNEAQ. In DNA, the CDR3 is TGTGCCAGCAGCTTAACCGGGGGATGGAATGAGCAGTTCTTC. Protein product: CASSLTGGWNEQFF.

This chain links TRBV10-3 with TRBJ1-1; 7 nucleotides align to TRBD1. Per the germline V gene, CDR1 is ENHRY and CDR2 is SYGVKD. The CDR3 sequence is 13 residues long. V lost 10 bases to trimming and J lost 2 bases; unmatched junction nucleotides: 7. The CDR3 region is CATRTGPNTEAFF. The CDR3 nucleotides read TGTGCCACCCGGACAGGACCAAACACTGAAGCTTTCTTT.

The chain carries TRBV5-5 and TRBJ1-4, with TRBD1 matching 7 bases. The V and J ends lost 5 bases and 7 bases, in that order; junction bases with no gene match: 8. CDR3 length equals 14 residues. In germline, CDR1 is SGHKS, CDR2 YYEKEE (reference sequence). Here the CDR3 DNA reads TGTGCCAGCAGTTCCACAGGGGTCGGTGAAAAACTGTTTTTT. Its protein is CASSSTGVGEKLFF.

This chain connects TRBV7-8 to TRBJ1-2; perhaps TRBD1 as D (5 bases). V shed 5 bases and J shed 1 base, with 11 bases lying between them. The germline gives CDR1 SGHVS, CDR2 FQNEAQ. CDR3 length: 14 amino acids. CDR3 region: CASSPGWVNYGYTF. For the CDR3, the DNA is TGTGCCAGCAGCCCAGGGTGGGTTAACTATGGCTACACCTTC.

The chain carries TRBV6-5 and TRBJ2-1; 7 bases agree with TRBD2. The CDR3 is 14 amino acids. The J segment lost 7 bases and the V segment lost 6 bases, leaving 9 bases of the junction unmatched. Per the germline V gene, CDR1 is MNHEY and CDR2 is SVGAGI. CDR3 nucleotide sequence: TGTGCCAGCAGCTTAGACTGGGGGGGGAATGAGCAGTTCTTC. It is translated as CASSLDWGGNEQFF.

A few counts support this clone. The J gene is TRBJ1-4, the V gene TRBV2, with TRBD1 as a possible D gene (6 bases). CDR1 SNHLY and CDR2 FYNNEI come from the germline V gene. CDR3 length equals 14 residues. V was pared by 6 bases and J by 7 bases, with 15 bases between. This CDR3 is CASRTGGAGEKLFF. DNA for the CDR3: TGTGCCAGCAGGACCGGGGGGGCGGGTGAAAAACTGTTTTTT.

This chain joins TRBV6-5 and TRBJ2-7; 11 positions agree with TRBD2. V lost 7 bases and J lost 5; bases outside the gene matches: 10. The CDR3 contains 15 residues. Germline V CDR1 and CDR2: MNHEY, SVGAGI. DNA for the CDR3: TGTGCCAGCAATACTCTAGCGGGGGGTCGAAACGAGCAGTACTTC. Amino acids: CASNTLAGGRNEQYF.

This chain joins TRBV27 and TRBJ2-6; 7 bases are a match to TRBD1. The CDR3 spans 17 residues. The J segment lost 2 bases and the V segment lost 0 bases, leaving 4 bases of the junction unmatched. Germline V gene sequence: CDR1 MNHEY, CDR2 SMNVEV (reference sequence). The CDR3 DNA sequence: TGTGCCAGCAGTTTATCAGGGGGCAGCGCTGGGGCCAACGTCCTGACTTTC. As protein: CASSLSGGSAGANVLTF.

The chain uses TRBV25-1 and TRBJ2-4; 9 bases map to TRBD2. From germline, CDR1 is MGHDK and CDR2 SYGVNS. The J segment lost 6 bases and the V segment lost 7 bases, leaving 13 bases of the junction unmatched. This CDR3 has 16 amino acids. In DNA form, the CDR3 reads TGTGCCAGCATGTCGGGGCGGGAGGGACTGAGAAACATTCAGTACTTC. Residues: CASMSGREGLRNIQYF.

This clone was found a few times. The chain links TRBV6-5 to TRBJ2-7; 8 bases align to TRBD1. V lost 5 bases to trimming and J lost 2 bases; unmatched junction nucleotides: 5. Germline V gene lookup returns CDR1 MNHEY and CDR2 SVGAGI. The CDR3 has 14 amino acids. The CDR3 coding sequence is TGTGCCAGCAGTCCTCCGGGACAGGCCTACGAGCAGTACTTC. Translated, it gives CASSPPGQAYEQYF.